The TCR beta chain under discussion was sequenced for a study of chemoradiotherapy in HPV16-positive cancers. Study details: Two HPV16-positive patients' cells yielded candidate HPV-specific clones and common motifs.

Over chemoradiotherapy, repertoires were sampled more than once. Profiling relied on immunoSEQ multiplex PCR, and the TCRdb table lists in-frame clones only, not all of them. Found here are over 10,000 clones, about 85% of them singletons; the top ten hold roughly 6.2%. Looked up from germline, CDR1 is SEHNR and CDR2 is FQNEAQ (reference sequence). V lost 0 bases and J lost 3, with 8 bases in between. The CDR3 covers 14 residues. The V and J genes are TRBV7-9 and TRBJ1-1; D is uncertain. The source material was blood, sampled from a patient who underwent chemoradiotherapy. This receptor was obtained from a human donor with HPV-associated anogenital cancer. In DNA, the CDR3 is TGTGCCAGCAGCTTAGCGGGTAGTCACACTGAAGCTTTCTTT. It codes for CASSLAGSHTEAFF.